The 25 T cell receptor beta chains below come from one sample, sequenced in a study of follicular helper T cells after annual influenza vaccination. Profiling relied on immunoSEQ multiplex PCR, and the TCRdb table lists in-frame clones only, not all of them. The sample comprises 5,000 to 7,500 clones, 80% to 85% of which are singletons, and about 0.54% rests with the top ten. Time point given: 2015-2016 season, 7 days after influenza vaccination. Source: CXCR5- memory CD4+ T cells sorted from blood, taken 7 days after influenza vaccination. The receptor source for this set is an adult who received the influenza vaccine.

The chain carries TRBV11-3 and TRBJ2-1; 13 positions match TRBD2. This CDR3 is built from 18 residues. Looked up from germline, CDR1 is SGHNT and CDR2 is YENEEA. After removal of 4 bases from V and 0 bases from J, the junction contained 6 bases not matched to a gene. The CDR3 reads CASSWGTSGVSSYNEQFF. CDR3 DNA: TGTGCCAGCAGCTGGGGGACTAGCGGGGTAAGCTCCTACAATGAGCAGTTCTTC.

The chain carries TRBV7-2 and TRBJ2-5; 7 bases map to TRBD2. The CDR3 totals 15 residues. V lost 5 bases and J lost 4; bases outside the gene matches: 10. The germline gives CDR1 SGHTA, CDR2 FQGNSA. The CDR3 DNA follows: TGTGCCAGCAGCGGGGCGGGGGTATCGAGAGAGACCCAGTACTTC. Its protein is CASSGAGVSRETQYF.

This clone was observed once. The gene calls are TRBV29-1 and TRBJ2-5; 10 bases align to TRBD1. Germline CDR1 and CDR2: SQVTM and ANQGSEA. Germline trimming cut 6 bases from V and 5 bases from J; bases unmatched to any gene: 9. This CDR3 spans 14 amino acids. The CDR3 nucleotides are TGCAGCGTAACTCCCGGGACAGGGGAGGAGACCCAGTACTTC. Translating it yields CSVTPGTGEETQYF.

This clone was observed a handful of times. The J gene is TRBJ1-5, the V gene TRBV13; D ambiguous. Germline assignment: CDR1 PRHDT and CDR2 FYEKMQ (reference sequence). V was shortened by 5 bases and J by 3 bases, with 8 bases between the two germline ends. The CDR3 runs 13 residues. CDR3 nucleotides: TGTGCCAGCAGCCTCCGGGCCAATCAGCCCCAGCATTTT. Its translation is CASSLRANQPQHF.

This clone has only a few counts. The rearrangement joins TRBV7-2 to TRBJ1-6; tentative D call: TRBD1 (6 bases). V lost 5 bases to trimming and J lost 6 bases, with 14 bases between them. The germline gives CDR1 SGHTA, CDR2 FQGNSA. CDR3 length equals 15 residues. This CDR3 is CASSGQPPGNSPLHF. Written as DNA, the CDR3 is TGTGCCAGCAGCGGACAGCCACCGGGTAATTCACCCCTCCACTTT.

CDR3 nucleotide sequence: TGTGCCAGCAGCTACCGGACTAGCGGGGGGGCGGATACGCAGTATTTT. Its protein product is CASSYRTSGGADTQYF. This rearrangement joins TRBV7-2 to TRBJ2-3, with 15 bases lining up with TRBD2. Trimming cost V 4 bases and J 6 bases; bases outside gene matches: 5. Germline lookup yields CDR1 SGHTA and CDR2 FQGNSA. This CDR3 comprises 16 residues.

The V call is TRBV29-1, the J call TRBJ2-2; D is tentatively TRBD1 or TRBD2 (6 bases each). Trimming shortened V by 7 bases and J by 6 bases, and 18 bases separated the two germline ends. CDR1 and CDR2 from the germline V gene are SQVTM and ANQGSEA. CDR3 length: 14 residues. The CDR3 DNA is TGCAGCGCGTCGGCCGGGGGCCGCGCCGGGGAGCTGTTTTTT. Translated: CSASAGGRAGELFF.

The chain is built from TRBV23-1 and TRBJ1-3; 8 bases map to TRBD1. TRBV23-1 is an ORF for which the function is uncertain. The length of the CDR3 is 17 residues. The V segment lost 0 bases and the J segment 7 bases; nucleotides outside the gene matches: 11. Written as DNA, the CDR3 is TGCGCCAGCAGTCAATCAGGGACAGGACGGAAAGGGAACACCATATATTTT. Protein sequence: CASSQSGTGRKGNTIYF.

The V gene is TRBV7-2, the J gene TRBJ1-3; TRBD1 aligns across 9 bases. The CDR3 has 17 amino acids. Germline V gives CDR1 SGHTA, CDR2 FQGNSA. V shed 3 bases and J 0 bases; nucleotides not matched to a gene: 6. The CDR3 DNA reads TGTGCCAGCAGCTTCTTCGGGACAGGGAGCTCTGGAAACACCATATATTTT. Its translation is CASSFFGTGSSGNTIYF.

V is TRBV7-3 and J is TRBJ2-2; D is undetermined. Germline V gene lookup returns CDR1 SGHTA and CDR2 FQGTGA. The CDR3 contains 15 residues. V dropped 3 bases and J dropped 0 bases, with 8 bases sitting between them. This chain's CDR3 is CASSLRSTNTGELFF. DNA for the CDR3: TGTGCCAGCAGCTTGCGGTCGACGAACACCGGGGAGCTGTTTTTT. The full variable domain, in which reference TRBV7-3 and TRBJ2-2 provide the parts outside the CDR3, is GAGVSQTPSNKVTEKGKYVELRCDPISGHTALYWYRQSLGQGPEFLIYFQGTGAADDSGLPNDRFFAVRPEGSVSTLKIQRTERGDSAVYLCASSLRSTNTGELFFGEGSRLTVL.

J is TRBJ1-3 and V is TRBV19, with TRBD1 as a possible D gene (5 bases). CDR1 and CDR2 (germline): LNHDA, SQIVND (reference sequence). Trimming stripped 7 bases from V and 2 bases from J, with 12 bases between. This CDR3 contains 14 residues. The CDR3 bases are TGTGCCAGTATCAAGGGGCGAGCTGGAAACACCATATATTTT. It encodes CASIKGRAGNTIYF.

The CDR3 DNA is TGTGCCAGCAAAACAGTGAGACAAGAGACCCAGTACTTC. Protein sequence: CASKTVRQETQYF. The chain joins TRBV2 to TRBJ2-5; D not resolved. Germline lookup yields CDR1 SNHLY and CDR2 FYNNEI. The CDR3 spans 13 residues. V lost 7 bases to trimming and J lost 2 bases, with 11 bases between them.

This rearrangement joins TRBV6-6 to TRBJ2-5, with 8 bases fitting TRBD2. Germline V gene lookup returns CDR1 MNHNY and CDR2 SVGAGI (reference sequence). The length of the CDR3 is 15 residues. V shed 4 bases, J shed 1 base, and the junction held 5 bases outside the gene matches. The CDR3 spells CASSFPSGFQETQYF. As DNA, the CDR3 is TGTGCCAGCAGTTTTCCTAGCGGGTTCCAAGAGACCCAGTACTTC.

The chain carries TRBV29-1 and TRBJ1-1, with a weak D call TRBD1 (5 bases). This CDR3 region has 13 residues. Germline lookup yields CDR1 SQVTM and CDR2 ANQGSEA. The V end was cut by 3 bases, the J end by 0 bases, with 8 bases between. CDR3 DNA: TGCAGCGTTGAGGGGACGGTGAACACTGAAGCTTTCTTT. It specifies CSVEGTVNTEAFF. The variable domain in full, with the rest retrieved from reference TRBV29-1 and TRBJ1-1, is SAVISQKPSRDICQRGTSLTIQCQVDSQVTMMFWYRQQPGQSLTLIATANQGSEATYESGFVIDKFPISRPNLTFSTLTVSNMSPEDSSIYLCSVEGTVNTEAFFGQGTRLTVV.

A few counts support this clone. The chain uses TRBV2 and TRBJ2-2, with D perhaps matching TRBD1 (5 bases). The CDR3 has 12 amino acids. The germline gives CDR1 SNHLY, CDR2 FYNNEI. Trimming pared 4 bases from V and 8 bases from J, leaving 8 bases between. The CDR3 nucleotides read TGTGCCAGCAGTGGGTCAGGGGGGGAGCTGTTTTTT. Protein: CASSGSGGELFF. The variable domain in full, with the rest retrieved from reference TRBV2 and TRBJ2-2, is EPEVTQTPSHQVTQMGQEVILRCVPISNHLYFYWYRQILGQKVEFLVSFYNNEISEKSEIFDDQFSVERPDGSNFTLKIRSTKLEDSAMYFCASSGSGGELFFGEGSRLTVL.

The V gene is TRBV9, the J gene TRBJ2-1; the match to TRBD2 covers 8 bases. Looked up from germline, CDR1 is SGDLS and CDR2 is YYNGEE. V trimming: 4 bases; J trimming: 10 bases; junction bases outside the gene matches: 7. CDR3 length: 13 amino acids. CDR3: CASSSGGAGEQFF. CDR3 nucleotides: TGTGCCAGCAGCTCCGGGGGGGCAGGCGAGCAGTTCTTC.

This clone was found a few times. The chain is built from TRBV7-9 and TRBJ1-5, with 10 bases identical to TRBD1. CDR1 and CDR2 (germline): SEHNR, FQNEAQ (reference sequence). The CDR3 contains 14 residues. Unmatched junction bases numbered 2, after V lost 5 bases and J lost 4 bases. CDR3 in DNA: TGTGCCAGCAGCGGACAGGGGGGAAATCAGCCCCAGCATTTT. Protein sequence: CASSGQGGNQPQHF. Based on the CDR3 plus reference TRBV7-9 and TRBJ1-5, the full variable domain is DTGVSQNPRHKITKRGQNVTFRCDPISEHNRLYWYRQTLGQGPEFLTYFQNEAQLEKSRLLSDRFSAERPKGSFSTLEIQRTEQGDSAMYLCASSGQGGNQPQHFGDGTRLSIL.

In nucleotides, the CDR3 is TGTGCCAGCAGCTTAACTCTAACGAGGCAGGGGGAGCTGTTTTTT. Its protein is CASSLTLTRQGELFF. The genes are TRBV7-2 and TRBJ2-2; D gene uncertain. Trimming took 2 bases from V and 8 from J, leaving 15 bases between them. CDR1 is SGHTA and CDR2 is FQGNSA in the germline V gene. CDR3 size: 15 residues.

The V and J genes are TRBV27 and TRBJ2-7; D may be TRBD1 (5 bases). V gave up 3 bases and J gave up 3 bases, with 9 bases separating them. The CDR3 contains 13 residues. CDR1 MNHEY and CDR2 SMNVEV come from the germline V gene (reference sequence). The DNA for the CDR3 is TGTGCCAGCAGTTTGCGCAGGGACTACGAGCAGTACTTC. It encodes CASSLRRDYEQYF.

The chain couples TRBV27 to TRBJ2-5; TRBD2 matches at 13 bases. The V segment lost 7 bases and the J segment 1 base; nucleotides outside the gene matches: 3. This CDR3 spans 15 amino acids. Germline values: CDR1 MNHEY, CDR2 SMNVEV (reference sequence). The CDR3 coding sequence is TGTGCCAGCACCAGGACTAGCGGGGGCCAAGAGACCCAGTACTTC. This encodes CASTRTSGGQETQYF.

J is TRBJ2-1 and V is TRBV7-2; 11 bases agree with TRBD2. This CDR3 has 15 residues. Germline V gene lookup returns CDR1 SGHTA and CDR2 FQGNSA. Losses at the gene ends were 6 bases for V and 7 bases for J; bases not matched to a gene: 8. The CDR3 loop is CASRKTSGATNEQFF. CDR3 DNA sequence: TGTGCCAGCAGGAAGACTAGCGGGGCTACTAATGAGCAGTTCTTC. The complete variable domain, with remaining parts taken from reference TRBV7-2 and TRBJ2-1, reads GAGVSQSPSNKVTEKGKDVELRCDPISGHTALYWYRQSLGQGLEFLIYFQGNSAPDKSGLPSDRFSAERTGGSVSTLTIQRTQQEDSAVYLCASRKTSGATNEQFFGPGTRLTVL.

The V and J genes are TRBV5-1 and TRBJ2-7; 10 bases map to TRBD1. V trimming: 4 bases; J trimming: 5 bases; junction bases outside the gene matches: 9. The CDR3 covers 15 residues. The germline V gene encodes CDR1 SGHRS and CDR2 YFSETQ. CDR3 region: CASSQGGTGEHEQYF. The CDR3 nucleotides read TGCGCCAGCAGCCAAGGTGGGACAGGGGAACACGAGCAGTACTTC.

The chain links TRBV5-1 to TRBJ1-2; TRBD1 aligns across 9 bases. Germline CDR1 reads SGHRS; CDR2 reads YFSETQ. The CDR3 covers 15 residues. Unmatched junction bases numbered 11, after V lost 4 bases and J lost 7 bases. This CDR3 reads CASSIGTGISSGYTF. The CDR3 nucleotides read TGCGCCAGCAGCATCGGGACAGGGATAAGCTCTGGCTACACCTTC.

This chain uses TRBV19 with TRBJ2-7, with D perhaps given as TRBD1 or TRBD2 (5 bases each). V dropped 10 bases and J dropped 2 bases, with 18 bases sitting between them. Germline CDR1 is LNHDA and CDR2 is SQIVND (reference sequence). The CDR3 totals 14 residues. This CDR3 is CATTLGTGTYEQYF. The CDR3 coding sequence is TGTGCCACCACCCTAGGGACGGGAACCTACGAGCAGTACTTC.

CDR3 sequence (DNA): TGTGCCAGTAGTATAGATCGGTGGGGGGCCAAGGCCGGGGAGCTGTTTTTT. Translation gives CASSIDRWGAKAGELFF. The J gene is TRBJ2-2, the V gene TRBV19; D might be TRBD1 or TRBD2, each matching 6 bases. Germline CDR1 reads LNHDA; CDR2 reads SQIVND (reference sequence). V was pared by 0 bases and J by 6 bases, with 17 bases between. The CDR3 consists of 17 residues. The entire variable domain, with the rest obtained from reference TRBV19 and TRBJ2-2, is as follows: DGGITQSPKYLFRKEGQNVTLSCEQNLNHDAMYWYRQDPGQGLRLIYYSQIVNDFQKGDIAEGYSVSREKKESFPLTVTSAQKNPTAFYLCASSIDRWGAKAGELFFGEGSRLTVL.